The rows below give T cell receptor beta chains drawn from one sample of a study of identical twins. MiXCR, applied by TCRdb to the 5' RACE reads, yields one record per CDR3 protein. The table includes 1.5 million to 2 million distinct CDR3 sequences, around a third detected once. The specimen sequenced was cord blood. The receptors come from a newborn girl in good health. CDR3s include the opening cysteine and the closing phenylalanine or tryptophan. Fields, in order: D gene, CDR3 length, clone size, J gene, V gene, CDR3 DNA, CDR3 protein. A D gene is named only where the DNA matches it firmly. The listing skips clone size in some rows; elsewhere it reads once, few, many or a size class.

.,15,.,TRBJ2-2,TRBV29-1,TGCAGCGTTGAAGTAGGACAGACGAACACCGGGGAGCTGTTTTTT,CSVEVGQTNTGELFF
.,15,few,TRBJ2-7,TRBV20-1,TGCAGTGCTAGGCAGGTCGGGGGAGCCTCCTACGAGCAGTACTTC,CSARQVGGASYEQYF
TRBD1,13,.,TRBJ2-3,TRBV6-5,TGTGCCAGAAGTTCCCGACAGGGGGCAAAGCAGTATTTT,CARSSRQGAKQYF
.,16,.,TRBJ2-1,TRBV11-2,TGTGCCAGCAGCTTAGAGTGGTGGGGCAGACGGAATGAGCAGTTCTTC,CASSLEWWGRRNEQFF
.,15,few,TRBJ2-3,TRBV7-2,TGTGCCAGCAGCTTTCTATCCTCTAGCACAGATACGCAGTATTTT,CASSFLSSSTDTQYF
TRBD1,15,few,TRBJ1-2,TRBV28,TGTGCCAGCAGTTTAATGGGGACAGGGTTCAGTGGCTACACCTTC,CASSLMGTGFSGYTF
.,13,.,TRBJ2-1,TRBV27,TGTGCCAGCAGTTCGCTAAGGGGGGGTGAGCAGTTCTTC,CASSSLRGGEQFF
.,15,.,TRBJ2-3,TRBV12-3/TRBV12-4,TGTGCCAGCAGTCTCCGGGCCCTCGGCCCAGATACGCAGTATTTT,CASSLRALGPDTQYF
.,11,.,TRBJ2-7,TRBV2,TGTGCCAGCAAGTCATATTACGAGCAGTACTTC,CASKSYYEQYF
.,17,.,TRBJ2-3,TRBV4-2,TGTGCCAGCAGCCAAGTTCAGGGGGGCCTAAGCACAGATACGCAGTATTTT,CASSQVQGGLSTDTQYF
.,11,once,TRBJ2-7,TRBV30,TGTGCCTGGAGTGGGGGAAACGAGCAGTACTTC,CAWSGGNEQYF
.,15,.,TRBJ2-3,TRBV4-1,TGCGCCAGCAGCCAAAAAACTCTCCGCACAGATATGCAGTATTTT,CASSQKTLRTDMQYF
.,16,.,TRBJ1-2,TRBV27,TGTGCCAGCAGTCTATACGGGTCCTTTCCCTCCTATGGCTACACCTTC,CASSLYGSFPSYGYTF
TRBD2,16,.,TRBJ2-5,TRBV5-1,TGCGCCAGCAGCGGGGGGAGCGGGAGTCATCGGGAGACCCAGTACTTC,CASSGGSGSHRETQYF
.,13,many,TRBJ2-3,TRBV16,TGTGCCAGCAGCCAATCTCGGGCCGATACGCAGTATTTT,CASSQSRADTQYF
.,16,.,TRBJ1-4,TRBV6-6,TGTGCCAGCAGTTACCAACAGGGCGCCGTTGGTGAAAAACTGTTTTTT,CASSYQQGAVGEKLFF
TRBD2,16,few,TRBJ2-3,TRBV4-2,TGTGCCAGCAGCCAAGATCTAGCGGGGAAACAAGATACGCAGTATTTT,CASSQDLAGKQDTQYF
.,15,.,TRBJ2-7,TRBV10-3,TGTGCCATCAGTGAGCCGGGACTAGGGGGCAATGAGCAGTACTTC,CAISEPGLGGNEQYF
.,13,few,TRBJ1-2,TRBV20-1,TGCAGTGCCCTAGAGTCCAGGAACTATGGCTACACCTTC,CSALESRNYGYTF
.,17,.,TRBJ1-1,TRBV3-1,TGTGCCAGCAGCCACCTGACTCGACCTTCCGGGAACACTGAAGCTTTCTTT,CASSHLTRPSGNTEAFF
.,14,few,TRBJ2-7,TRBV5-6,TGTGCCAGCAGCTTGGTAGGAGAAGACTACGAGCAGTACTTC,CASSLVGEDYEQYF
TRBD1,14,.,TRBJ1-1,TRBV25-1,TGTGCCAGCAGTGATTTAGGGACAGGGGGCGAAGCTTTCTTT,CASSDLGTGGEAFF
TRBD2,18,.,TRBJ2-7,TRBV6-5,TGTGCCAGCCCTAGAAAGGCCGGGACTAGCGGGAGTAGGTACGAGCAGTACTTC,CASPRKAGTSGSRYEQYF
TRBD2,17,.,TRBJ2-3,TRBV4-1,TGCGCCAGTGCCCAACCCGGACTAGCGGGAAAGAATTATACGCAGTATTTT,CASAQPGLAGKNYTQYF
TRBD1,15,.,TRBJ2-7,TRBV6-1,TGTGCCAGCAGTGGACAGGGTCAGTTTTACTACGAGCAGTACTTC,CASSGQGQFYYEQYF
.,11,many,TRBJ2-7,TRBV6-2/TRBV6-3,TGTGCCAGCAGGTACAGCTACGAGCAGTACTTC,CASRYSYEQYF
.,12,few,TRBJ2-5,TRBV12-3/TRBV12-4,TGTGCCAGCAGCTGGAACACAGAGACCCAGTACTTC,CASSWNTETQYF
.,15,.,TRBJ2-3,TRBV20-1,TGCAGTGCTAGAGGTCGGCCAGGGAGAACAGATACGCAGTATTTT,CSARGRPGRTDTQYF